The 9 T cell receptor beta chains listed next were all sequenced from one sample in a study of technical replicates of blood from a handful of donors. Some clones are missing from TCRdb's copy, which holds only in-frame ones; the method was immunoSEQ multiplex PCR. The table shows about 89,000 clones, with about 93% occurring only once. The sequencing sample was made of T cells isolated from PBMCs. The receptors come from a human donor in good health.

This chain links TRBV6-5 with TRBJ1-2; 10 bases line up with TRBD1. The CDR3 consists of 16 residues. Trimming cost V 4 bases and J 2 bases; bases outside gene matches: 7. Germline CDR1 reads MNHEY; CDR2 reads SVGAGI. CDR3 loop: CASSWTPGQGNYGYTF. The CDR3 nucleotides read TGTGCCAGCAGTTGGACACCGGGACAGGGGAACTATGGCTACACCTTC.

This clone occurred a few times. Other DNA sequences from this sample encode an identical CDR3 as well. V and J are TRBV9 and TRBJ1-2; 7 bases map to TRBD1. Germline V lookup: CDR1 SGDLS, CDR2 YYNGEE. The CDR3 consists of 15 residues. The V and J ends lost 0 bases and 4 bases, in that order; junction bases with no gene match: 6. This chain's CDR3 is CASSVGTGGGYGYTF. The CDR3 nucleotides are TGTGCCAGCAGCGTAGGGACAGGCGGAGGCTATGGCTACACCTTC.

The chain couples TRBV7-3 to TRBJ1-1; no definite D call. V lost 0 bases and J lost 6, with 8 bases in between. Germline V CDR1 and CDR2: SGHTA, FQGTGA. There are 13 residues in the CDR3. For the CDR3, the DNA is TGTGCCAGCAGCTTAACCGTACGGGCTGAAGCTTTCTTT. This gives the protein CASSLTVRAEAFF.

The chain has TRBV6-1 and TRBJ2-7; TRBD2 matches at 7 bases. This CDR3 is 14 amino acids long. V lost 6 bases to trimming and J lost 2 bases; unmatched junction nucleotides: 7. From germline, CDR1 is MNHNS and CDR2 SASEGT. This CDR3 reads CASRLGGGPYEQYF. CDR3 DNA: TGTGCCAGCAGGTTGGGGGGAGGGCCCTACGAGCAGTACTTC.

The chain combines TRBV7-9 with TRBJ1-6, with 7 bases that match TRBD1. The CDR3 is 16 amino acids. Per germline, CDR1 SEHNR and CDR2 FQNEAQ (reference sequence). J gave up 6 bases and V 5 bases, and 10 bases lay outside the gene matches. The CDR3 spells CASSPQGGPVNSPLHF. CDR3 nucleotides: TGTGCCAGCAGCCCCCAGGGGGGCCCGGTTAATTCACCCCTCCACTTT.

The gene calls are TRBV28 and TRBJ2-2; TRBD2 matches at 10 bases. Germline CDR1 MDHEN, CDR2 SYDVKM. Trimming cost V 5 bases and J 6 bases; bases outside gene matches: 6. The CDR3 spans 15 residues. The CDR3 sequence: CASSTRLAGSGELFF. The DNA of the CDR3 is TGTGCCAGCAGTACACGACTAGCGGGTTCCGGGGAGCTGTTTTTT.

The rearrangement joins TRBV14 to TRBJ2-1, with 9 bases lining up with TRBD2. The trim removed 2 bases at V and 3 bases at J, leaving 5 bases unmatched. CDR1 is SGHDN and CDR2 is FVKESK in the germline V gene. There are 16 residues in the CDR3. CDR3 amino acids: CASSQSRAGGYNEQFF. In DNA, the CDR3 is TGTGCCAGCAGCCAATCACGAGCGGGGGGCTACAATGAGCAGTTCTTC.

The genes are TRBV11-2 and TRBJ2-5; maybe TRBD1 (5 bases). Germline-derived CDR1 and CDR2 are SGHAT and FQNNGV. Trimming removed 5 bases at V and 4 bases at J, with 14 bases between. This CDR3 spans 14 amino acids. The DNA of the CDR3 is TGTGCCAGCAGCGGTACAGGTGGTGGAGAGACCCAGTACTTC. It codes for CASSGTGGGETQYF.

The V call is TRBV6-4, the J call TRBJ1-1, with D possibly TRBD1 on 6 matching bases. Trimming pared 5 bases from V and 2 bases from J, leaving 18 bases between. The CDR3 length is 16 residues. In germline, CDR1 is MRHNA, CDR2 SNTAGT. CDR3 DNA: TGTGCCAGCAGTAGGACAGCGAACGGCCCAAACACTGAAGCTTTCTTT. Translated, it gives CASSRTANGPNTEAFF.